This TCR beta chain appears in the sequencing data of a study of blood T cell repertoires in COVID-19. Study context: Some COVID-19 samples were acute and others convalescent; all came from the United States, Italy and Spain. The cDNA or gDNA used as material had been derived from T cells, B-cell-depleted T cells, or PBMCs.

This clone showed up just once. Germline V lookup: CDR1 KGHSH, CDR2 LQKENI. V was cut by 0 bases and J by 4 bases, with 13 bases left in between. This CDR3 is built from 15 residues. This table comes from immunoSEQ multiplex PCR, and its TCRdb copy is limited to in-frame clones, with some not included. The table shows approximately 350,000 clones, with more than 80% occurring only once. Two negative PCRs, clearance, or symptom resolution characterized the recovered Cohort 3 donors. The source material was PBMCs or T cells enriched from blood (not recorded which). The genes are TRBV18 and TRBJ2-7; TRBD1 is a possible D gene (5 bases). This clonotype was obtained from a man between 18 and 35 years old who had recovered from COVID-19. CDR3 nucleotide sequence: TGTGCCAGCTCACCACCAACAGGCGGCCCTTACGAGCAGTACTTC. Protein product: CASSPPTGGPYEQYF.